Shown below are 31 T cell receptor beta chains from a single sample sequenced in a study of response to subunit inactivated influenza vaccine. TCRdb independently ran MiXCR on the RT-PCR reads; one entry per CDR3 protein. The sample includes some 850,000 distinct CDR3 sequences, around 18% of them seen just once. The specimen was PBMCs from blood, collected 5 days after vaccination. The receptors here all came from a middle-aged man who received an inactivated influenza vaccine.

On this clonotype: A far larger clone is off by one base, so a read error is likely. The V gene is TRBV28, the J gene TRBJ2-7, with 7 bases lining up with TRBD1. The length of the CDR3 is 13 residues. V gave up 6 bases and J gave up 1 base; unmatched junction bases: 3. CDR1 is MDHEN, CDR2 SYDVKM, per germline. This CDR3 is CASRSGQSYEQYF. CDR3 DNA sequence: TGTGCCAGCAGGTCGGGACAGTCCTACGAGCAGTACTTC.

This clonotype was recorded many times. CDR3 nucleotides: TGCGCCAGCAGCTTCGACAGGGGGTCCGAAAAACTGTTTTTT. Amino acids: CASSFDRGSEKLFF. This rearrangement joins TRBV4-1 to TRBJ1-4; 9 bases match TRBD1. CDR1 is MGHRA, CDR2 YSYEKL, per germline. V shed 5 bases and J 8 bases; nucleotides not matched to a gene: 6. The CDR3 loop spans 14 amino acids.

For the CDR3, the DNA is TGTGCCAGCAGTTACCATGTGACAGGGGGCACTGGGGCCAACGTCCTGACTTTC. Amino acids: CASSYHVTGGTGANVLTF. The V gene is TRBV27, the J gene TRBJ2-6; 10 bases map to TRBD1. J lost 2 bases, V lost 4 bases, and 8 bases had no gene match. Germline CDR1 and CDR2: MNHEY and SMNVEV (reference sequence). The CDR3 runs 18 residues.

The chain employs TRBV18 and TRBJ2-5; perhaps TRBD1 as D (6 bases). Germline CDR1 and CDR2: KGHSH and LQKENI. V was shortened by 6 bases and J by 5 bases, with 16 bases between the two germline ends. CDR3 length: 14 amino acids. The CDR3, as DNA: TGTGCCAGCTCCGTACAGGGCGTGAAGGAGACCCAGTACTTC. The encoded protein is CASSVQGVKETQYF.

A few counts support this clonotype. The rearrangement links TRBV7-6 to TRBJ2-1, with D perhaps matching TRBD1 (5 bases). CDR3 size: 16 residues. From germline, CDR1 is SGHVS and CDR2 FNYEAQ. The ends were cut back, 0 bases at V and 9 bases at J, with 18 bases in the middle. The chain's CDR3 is CASSLATGPLRGEQFF. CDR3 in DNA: TGTGCCAGCAGCTTAGCCACAGGCCCATTACGTGGTGAGCAGTTCTTC.

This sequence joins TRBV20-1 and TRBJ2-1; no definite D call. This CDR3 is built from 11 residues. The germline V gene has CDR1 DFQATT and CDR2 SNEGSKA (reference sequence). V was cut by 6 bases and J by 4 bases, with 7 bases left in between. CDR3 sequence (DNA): TGCAGTGCCAGGAGTTACAATGAGCAGTTCTTC. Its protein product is CSARSYNEQFF.

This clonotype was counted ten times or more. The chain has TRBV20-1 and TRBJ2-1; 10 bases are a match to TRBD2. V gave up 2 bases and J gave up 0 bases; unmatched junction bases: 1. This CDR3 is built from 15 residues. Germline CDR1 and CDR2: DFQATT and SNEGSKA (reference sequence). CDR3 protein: CSARSSGSSYNEQFF. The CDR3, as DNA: TGCAGTGCTAGATCTAGCGGGAGCTCCTACAATGAGCAGTTCTTC.

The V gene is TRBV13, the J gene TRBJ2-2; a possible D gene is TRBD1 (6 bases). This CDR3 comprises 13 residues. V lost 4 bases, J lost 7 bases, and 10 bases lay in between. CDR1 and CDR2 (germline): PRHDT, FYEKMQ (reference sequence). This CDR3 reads CASSSQGNGELFF. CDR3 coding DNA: TGTGCCAGCAGCTCACAGGGAAACGGGGAGCTGTTTTTT.

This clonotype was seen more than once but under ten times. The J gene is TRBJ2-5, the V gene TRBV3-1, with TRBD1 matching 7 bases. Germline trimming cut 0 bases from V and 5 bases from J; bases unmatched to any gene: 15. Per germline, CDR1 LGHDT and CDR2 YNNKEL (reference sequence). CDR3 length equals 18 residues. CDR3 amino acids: CASSQDSVGQVKEETQYF. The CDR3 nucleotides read TGTGCCAGCAGCCAAGACAGCGTCGGACAGGTGAAGGAGGAGACCCAGTACTTC.

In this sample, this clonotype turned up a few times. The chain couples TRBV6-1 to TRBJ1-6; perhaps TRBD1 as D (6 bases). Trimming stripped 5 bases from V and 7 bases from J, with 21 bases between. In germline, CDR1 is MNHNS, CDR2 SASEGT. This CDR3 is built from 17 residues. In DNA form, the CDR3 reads TGTGCCAGCAGTCGAGCGGGACAAAGTACGAGGAATTCACCCCTCCACTTT. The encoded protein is CASSRAGQSTRNSPLHF.

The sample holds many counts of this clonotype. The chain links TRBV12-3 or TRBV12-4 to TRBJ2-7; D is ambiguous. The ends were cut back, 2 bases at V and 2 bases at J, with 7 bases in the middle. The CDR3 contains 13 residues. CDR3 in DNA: TGTGCCAGCAGTTTATACAGAGCCTACGAGCAGTACTTC. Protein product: CASSLYRAYEQYF.

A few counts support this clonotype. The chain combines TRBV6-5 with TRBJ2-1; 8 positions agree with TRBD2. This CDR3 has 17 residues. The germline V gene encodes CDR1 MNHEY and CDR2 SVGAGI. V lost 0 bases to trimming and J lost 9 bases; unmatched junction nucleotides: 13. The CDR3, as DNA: TGTGCCAGCAGTTACTCCGGGGGGGCCGGATTTATTGGTGAGCAGTTCTTC. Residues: CASSYSGGAGFIGEQFF.

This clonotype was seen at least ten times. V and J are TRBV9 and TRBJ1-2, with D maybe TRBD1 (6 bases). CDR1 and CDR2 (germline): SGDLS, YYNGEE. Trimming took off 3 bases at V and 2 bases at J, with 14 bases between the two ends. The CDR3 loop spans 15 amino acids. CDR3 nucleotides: TGTGCCAGCAGCGGTAGGTCAGGGGCGAACTATGGCTACACCTTC. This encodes CASSGRSGANYGYTF.

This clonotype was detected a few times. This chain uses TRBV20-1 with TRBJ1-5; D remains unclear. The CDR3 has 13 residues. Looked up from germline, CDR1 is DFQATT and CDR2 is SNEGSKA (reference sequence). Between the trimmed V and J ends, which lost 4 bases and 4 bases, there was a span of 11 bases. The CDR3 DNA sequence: TGCAGTGCTACAAAAGGGTGGAATCAGCCCCAGCATTTT. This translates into CSATKGWNQPQHF.

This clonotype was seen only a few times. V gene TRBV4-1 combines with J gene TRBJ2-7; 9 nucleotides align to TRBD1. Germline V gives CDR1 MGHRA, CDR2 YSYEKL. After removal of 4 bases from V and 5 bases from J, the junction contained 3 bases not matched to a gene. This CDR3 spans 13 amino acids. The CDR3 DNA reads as TGCGCCAGCAGCCGACAGGGGGACCACGAGCAGTACTTC. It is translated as CASSRQGDHEQYF.

CDR3 nucleotides: TGTGCCAGCAGTTTACTTCAGGGAGGAGATACGCAGTATTTT. It specifies CASSLLQGGDTQYF. This chain links TRBV28 with TRBJ2-3, with D maybe TRBD2 (6 bases). Germline values: CDR1 MDHEN, CDR2 SYDVKM. The CDR3 runs 14 residues. Trimming removed 2 bases from V and 5 bases from J, with 11 bases in between.

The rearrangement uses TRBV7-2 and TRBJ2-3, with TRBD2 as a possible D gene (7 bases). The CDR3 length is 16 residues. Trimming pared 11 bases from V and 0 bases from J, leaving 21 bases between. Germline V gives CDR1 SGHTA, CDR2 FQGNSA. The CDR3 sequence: CASRGGLGPSTDTQYF. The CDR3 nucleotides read TGTGCCTCGAGGGGGGGCCTTGGACCAAGCACAGATACGCAGTATTTT.

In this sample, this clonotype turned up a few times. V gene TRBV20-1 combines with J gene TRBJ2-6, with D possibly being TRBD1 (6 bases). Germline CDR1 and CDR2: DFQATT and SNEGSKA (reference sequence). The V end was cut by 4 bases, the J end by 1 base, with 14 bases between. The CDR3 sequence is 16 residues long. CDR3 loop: CSAMAGAPSGANVLTF. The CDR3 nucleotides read TGCAGTGCTATGGCAGGGGCCCCGTCTGGGGCCAACGTCCTGACTTTC.

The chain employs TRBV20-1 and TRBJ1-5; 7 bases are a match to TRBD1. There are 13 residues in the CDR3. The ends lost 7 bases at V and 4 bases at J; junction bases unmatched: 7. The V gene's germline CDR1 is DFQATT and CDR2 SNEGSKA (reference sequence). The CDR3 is CSGQQGHNQPQHF. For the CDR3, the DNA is TGCAGTGGACAACAGGGGCATAATCAGCCCCAGCATTTT.

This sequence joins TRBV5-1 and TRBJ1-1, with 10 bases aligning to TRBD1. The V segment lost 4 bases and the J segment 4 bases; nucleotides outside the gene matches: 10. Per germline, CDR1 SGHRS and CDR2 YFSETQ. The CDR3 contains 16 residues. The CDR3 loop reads CASSPRLTGGRTEAFF. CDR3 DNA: TGCGCCAGCAGCCCGCGACTGACAGGGGGCCGCACTGAAGCTTTCTTT. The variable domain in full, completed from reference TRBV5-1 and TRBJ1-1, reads KAGVTQTPRYLIKTRGQQVTLSCSPISGHRSVSWYQQTPGQGLQFLFEYFSETQRNKGNFPGRFSGRQFSNSRSEMNVSTLELGDSALYLCASSPRLTGGRTEAFFGQGTRLTVV.

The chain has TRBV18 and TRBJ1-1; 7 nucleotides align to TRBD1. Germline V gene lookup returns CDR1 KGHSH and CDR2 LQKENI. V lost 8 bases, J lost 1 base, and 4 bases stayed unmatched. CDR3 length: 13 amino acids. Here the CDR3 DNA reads TGTGCCAGCCAGGGACAGACGAACACTGAAGCTTTCTTT. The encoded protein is CASQGQTNTEAFF.

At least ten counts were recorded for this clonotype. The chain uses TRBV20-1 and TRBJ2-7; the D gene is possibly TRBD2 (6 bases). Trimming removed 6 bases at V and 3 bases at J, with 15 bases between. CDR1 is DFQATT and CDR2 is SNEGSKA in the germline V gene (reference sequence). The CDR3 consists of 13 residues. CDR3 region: CSAKPGLSYEQYF. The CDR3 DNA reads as TGCAGTGCAAAACCGGGACTCAGCTACGAGCAGTACTTC.

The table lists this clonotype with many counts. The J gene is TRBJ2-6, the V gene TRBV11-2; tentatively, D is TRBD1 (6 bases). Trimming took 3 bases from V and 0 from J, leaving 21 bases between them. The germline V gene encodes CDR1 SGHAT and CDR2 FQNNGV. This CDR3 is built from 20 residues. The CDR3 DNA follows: TGTGCCAGCAGCTTCCTAAGTGCGGGCAGGGGATACTCTGGGGCCAACGTCCTGACTTTC. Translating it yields CASSFLSAGRGYSGANVLTF.

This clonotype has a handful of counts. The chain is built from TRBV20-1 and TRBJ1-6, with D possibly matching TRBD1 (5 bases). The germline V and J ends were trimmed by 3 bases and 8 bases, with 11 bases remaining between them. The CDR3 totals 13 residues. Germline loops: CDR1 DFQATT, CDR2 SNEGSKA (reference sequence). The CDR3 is CSASATDDSPLHF. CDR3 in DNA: TGCAGTGCTAGTGCGACAGACGATTCACCCCTCCACTTT.

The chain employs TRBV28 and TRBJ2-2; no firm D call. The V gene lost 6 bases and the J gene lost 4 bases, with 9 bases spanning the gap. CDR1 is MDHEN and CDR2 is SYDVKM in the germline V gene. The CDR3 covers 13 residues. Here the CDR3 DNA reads TGTGCCAGCAGAGGAATCAGCACCGGGGAGCTGTTTTTT. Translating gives CASRGISTGELFF.

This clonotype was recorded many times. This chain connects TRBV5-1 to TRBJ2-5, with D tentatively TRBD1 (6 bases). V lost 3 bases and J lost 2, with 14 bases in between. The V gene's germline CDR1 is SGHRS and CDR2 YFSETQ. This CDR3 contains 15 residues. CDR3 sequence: CASSSTSGVQETQYF. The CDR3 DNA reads TGCGCCAGCAGCTCGACCTCAGGGGTTCAAGAGACCCAGTACTTC.

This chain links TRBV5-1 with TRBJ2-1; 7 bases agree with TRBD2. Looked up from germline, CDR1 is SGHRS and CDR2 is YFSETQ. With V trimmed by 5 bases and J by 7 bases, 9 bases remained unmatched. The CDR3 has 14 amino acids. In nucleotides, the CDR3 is TGCGCCAGCAGGCCAGGTAGCGGGTGGAATGAGCAGTTCTTC. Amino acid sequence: CASRPGSGWNEQFF.

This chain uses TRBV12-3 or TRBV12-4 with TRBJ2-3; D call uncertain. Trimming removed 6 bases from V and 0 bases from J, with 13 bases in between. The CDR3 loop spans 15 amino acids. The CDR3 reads CASSLRSFSTDTQYF. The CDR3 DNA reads TGTGCCAGCAGCCTCCGGAGCTTTAGCACAGATACGCAGTATTTT.

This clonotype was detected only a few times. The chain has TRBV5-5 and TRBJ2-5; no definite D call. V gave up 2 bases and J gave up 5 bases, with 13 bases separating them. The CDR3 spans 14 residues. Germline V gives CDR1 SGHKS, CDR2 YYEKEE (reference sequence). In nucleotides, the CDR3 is TGTGCCAGCAGCTTTGGGTCTGAAGAGGAGACCCAGTACTTC. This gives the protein CASSFGSEEETQYF.

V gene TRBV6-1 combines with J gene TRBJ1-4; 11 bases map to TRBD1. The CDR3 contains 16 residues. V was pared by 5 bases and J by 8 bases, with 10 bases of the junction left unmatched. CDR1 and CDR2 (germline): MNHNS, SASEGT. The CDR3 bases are TGTGCCAGCAGTACGAGGCCGGGACAGGGGGTAGAAAAACTGTTTTTT. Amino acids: CASSTRPGQGVEKLFF.

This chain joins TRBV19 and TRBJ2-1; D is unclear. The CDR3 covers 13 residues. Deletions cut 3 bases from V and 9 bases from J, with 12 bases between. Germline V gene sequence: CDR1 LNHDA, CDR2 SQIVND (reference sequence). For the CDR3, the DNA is TGTGCCAGTAGTATCGATTCCTGGGCTGAGCAGTTCTTC. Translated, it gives CASSIDSWAEQFF.